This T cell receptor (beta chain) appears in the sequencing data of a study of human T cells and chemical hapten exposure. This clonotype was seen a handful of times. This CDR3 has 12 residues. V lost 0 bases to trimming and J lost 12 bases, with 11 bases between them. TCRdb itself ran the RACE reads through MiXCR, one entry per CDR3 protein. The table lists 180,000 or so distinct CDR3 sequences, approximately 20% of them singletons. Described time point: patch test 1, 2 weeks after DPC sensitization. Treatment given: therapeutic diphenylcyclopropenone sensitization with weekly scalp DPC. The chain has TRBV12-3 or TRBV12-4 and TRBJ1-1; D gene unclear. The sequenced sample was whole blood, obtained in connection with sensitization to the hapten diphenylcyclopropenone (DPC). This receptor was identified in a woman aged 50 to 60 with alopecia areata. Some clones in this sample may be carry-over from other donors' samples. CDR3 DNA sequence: TGTGCCAGCAGTTTAGCGGCGGGAGGGCCTTTCTTT. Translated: CASSLAAGGPFF.